This T cell receptor beta chain was recorded in a study of T cell responses to AZD1222 COVID-19 vaccine. Study-wide results and caveats: Clonal diversity was possibly underestimated, and the donors were mostly white British, with more females. Close to half of spike-specific TCRs reportedly recognize unmutated variant regions.

Assay: immunoSEQ multiplex PCR; the TCRdb copy retains only in-frame clones and omits some. The table lists about 54,000 clones, less than 90% of them singletons. This clone has just a few counts. Antigen: not known. Per the germline V gene, CDR1 is ENHRY and CDR2 is SYGVKD. The CDR3 loop spans 15 amino acids. V was pared by 3 bases and J by 3 bases, with 5 bases of the junction left unmatched. Sequences were derived from peripheral blood, sampled 28 days after the second AZD1222 dose. This TCR derives from an adult who received the AZD1222 COVID-19 vaccine. This chain links TRBV10-3 with TRBJ2-7; 10 positions agree with TRBD2. This CDR3 is CAISDSGLADYEQYF. CDR3 coding DNA: TGTGCCATCAGTGACTCCGGACTAGCGGACTACGAGCAGTACTTC.